These 18 T cell receptor beta chains were sequenced from one sample in a study of cytomegalovirus exposure and HLA in healthy donors. Both 60 Vbeta primers and 13 Jbeta primers went into the PCR. Produced via immunoSEQ multiplex PCR; TCRdb's table is partial and in-frame only. The sample holds about 130,000 clones, 66% seen once. The sequenced material came from PBMCs. The receptors were sampled from a human donor in good health.

The count of this clone is one. The chain combines TRBV11-1 with TRBJ2-3, with 10 positions matching TRBD2. The J segment lost 4 bases and the V segment lost 0 bases, leaving 7 bases of the junction unmatched. The CDR3 consists of 17 residues. Germline CDR1 is SGHAT and CDR2 is FQDESV (reference sequence). The CDR3 nucleotides are TGTGCCAGCAGCTTAGCGAGACGGACTAGCGGCTCAGATACGCAGTATTTT. Translated: CASSLARRTSGSDTQYF. Full variable domain (outside the CDR3, taken from reference TRBV11-1 and TRBJ2-3): EAEVAQSPRYKITEKSQAVAFWCDPISGHATLYWYRQILGQGPELLVQFQDESVVDDSQLPKDRFSAERLKGVDSTLKIQPAELGDSAMYLCASSLARRTSGSDTQYFGPGTRLTVL.

The gene calls are TRBV11-2 and TRBJ2-1; 7 bases map to TRBD1. After removal of 2 bases from V and 4 bases from J, the junction contained 8 bases not matched to a gene. The CDR3 runs 16 residues. Germline CDR1 is SGHAT and CDR2 is FQNNGV. The CDR3 spells CASSLPGAGGYNEQFF. In DNA form, the CDR3 reads TGTGCCAGCAGCTTACCCGGGGCAGGGGGTTACAATGAGCAGTTCTTC.

V and J are TRBV9 and TRBJ2-3; TRBD2 agrees at 11 bases. The CDR3 loop spans 16 amino acids. CDR1 and CDR2 (germline): SGDLS, YYNGEE. V lost 0 bases and J lost 4; bases outside the gene matches: 4. The CDR3 region has the DNA TGTGCCAGCAGCGTAGTTACTAGCGGGAGAGCAGATACGCAGTATTTT. This sequence encodes CASSVVTSGRADTQYF.

The chain links TRBV18 to TRBJ2-1, with D unclear. This CDR3 has 14 amino acids. Trimming stripped 0 bases from V and 8 bases from J, with 11 bases between. Germline CDR1 KGHSH, CDR2 LQKENI. CDR3 nucleotides: TGTGCCAGCTCACCACCGGGCCGTACCTATGAGCAGTTCTTC. Its protein product is CASSPPGRTYEQFF.

The chain couples TRBV28 to TRBJ2-1, with 8 positions matching TRBD2. The CDR3 runs 15 residues. Germline CDR1 reads MDHEN; CDR2 reads SYDVKM. V lost 6 bases to trimming and J lost 6 bases; unmatched junction nucleotides: 10. Here the CDR3 DNA reads TGTGCCAGCAGCCCGGGAGGGGGGAGTTTCAATGAGCAGTTCTTC. Amino acid sequence: CASSPGGGSFNEQFF.

This clone has just a few counts. This chain joins TRBV29-1 and TRBJ1-2, with TRBD1 identical over 8 bases. In germline, CDR1 is SQVTM, CDR2 ANQGSEA. The J segment lost 8 bases and the V segment lost 6 bases, leaving 8 bases of the junction unmatched. The CDR3 totals 12 residues. CDR3 sequence: CSVMQGAEGYTF. In DNA form, the CDR3 reads TGCAGCGTGATGCAGGGGGCAGAGGGCTACACCTTC.

This clone was seen once. The DNA for the CDR3 is TGTGCCAGCAGTTTAGGGCTAGCGGGAGGGCCCCCAGATACGCAGTATTTT. Residues: CASSLGLAGGPPDTQYF. The genes are TRBV28 and TRBJ2-3, with 12 bases lining up with TRBD2. The CDR3 covers 17 residues. Trimming removed 2 bases from V and 4 bases from J; junction bases left unmatched: 7. From germline, CDR1 is MDHEN and CDR2 SYDVKM.

The V call is TRBV19, the J call TRBJ2-7; no definite D call. The germline V gene has CDR1 LNHDA and CDR2 SQIVND (reference sequence). The CDR3 consists of 13 residues. V lost 3 bases and J lost 2, with 8 bases in between. In nucleotides, the CDR3 is TGTGCCAGTAGTATTGAGCTAGCCTACGAGCAGTACTTC. It is translated as CASSIELAYEQYF.

The V gene is TRBV11-2, the J gene TRBJ1-1, with 7 bases lining up with TRBD1. The CDR3 has 13 amino acids. V shed 5 bases and J 5 bases; nucleotides not matched to a gene: 5. The germline V gene encodes CDR1 SGHAT and CDR2 FQNNGV. The CDR3 protein is CASSRRGSTEAFF. Written as DNA, the CDR3 is TGTGCCAGCAGCCGCAGGGGGTCAACTGAAGCTTTCTTT.

Details on this clone: The junction departs from germline at one end; a sequencing error may be responsible. This sample includes further DNA sequences coding for the same CDR3. The V and J genes are TRBV2 and TRBJ1-5; TRBD1 might be the D (5 bases). Per germline, CDR1 SNHLY and CDR2 FYNNEI. The CDR3 has 16 residues. The CDR3 spells CASSGADLYSNQPQHF. CDR3 sequence (DNA): TGCGCCAGCAGTGGGGCAGACCTCTATAGCAATCAGCCCCAGCATTTT.

This clone was found a few times. The genes are TRBV18 and TRBJ2-6; D unclear. Per germline, CDR1 KGHSH and CDR2 LQKENI. V gave up 0 bases and J gave up 0 bases, with 9 bases separating them. The CDR3 length is 17 residues. For the CDR3, the DNA is TGTGCCAGCTCACCACCGGCAGGTATCTCTGGGGCCAACGTCCTGACTTTC. Its translation is CASSPPAGISGANVLTF.

This clone occurred a few times. The chain couples TRBV14 to TRBJ2-5; the match to TRBD1 covers 8 bases. Germline-derived CDR1 and CDR2 are SGHDN and FVKESK. With 2 bases clipped from V and 1 base from J, the junction kept 3 bases outside the gene matches. The length of the CDR3 is 15 residues. Here the CDR3 reads CASSQRDRLQETQYF. The CDR3 DNA sequence: TGTGCCAGCAGCCAAAGGGACAGGCTCCAAGAGACCCAGTACTTC.

The J gene is TRBJ1-3, the V gene TRBV10-1, with D possibly being TRBD1 (6 bases). Germline CDR1 WNHNN, CDR2 SYGVQD (reference sequence). Trimming removed 8 bases from V and 1 base from J, with 15 bases in between. CDR3 length: 15 amino acids. The CDR3 bases are TGCGCCAGCTCAAAGTTACAGGGTTCTGGAAACACCATATATTTT. It is translated as CASSKLQGSGNTIYF.

This chain joins TRBV27 and TRBJ1-2; D may be TRBD1 (5 bases). The germline V gene encodes CDR1 MNHEY and CDR2 SMNVEV (reference sequence). The CDR3 is 13 amino acids. The V end lost 2 bases, the J end lost 9 bases, and 13 bases lay between the germline ends. CDR3 coding DNA: TGTGCCAGCAGTTTAGGGGGAGGTTTTAGCTACACCTTC. It encodes CASSLGGGFSYTF.

About this clone: Other DNA sequences within the sample encode an identical CDR3. V is TRBV13 and J is TRBJ2-7; the D gene is possibly TRBD2 (6 bases). Looked up from germline, CDR1 is PRHDT and CDR2 is FYEKMQ (reference sequence). V lost 2 bases and J lost 0, with 23 bases in between. CDR3 size: 19 residues. The CDR3 protein is CASSLRGGTPTRSSYEQYF. The CDR3 region has the DNA TGTGCCAGCAGCTTACGGGGAGGAACACCTACTAGGAGCTCCTACGAGCAGTACTTC.

This chain connects TRBV18 to TRBJ2-7; 7 bases fit TRBD2. With 4 bases clipped from V and 2 bases from J, the junction kept 8 bases outside the gene matches. Germline loops: CDR1 KGHSH, CDR2 LQKENI. The CDR3 runs to 15 residues. CDR3 loop: CASSLRGAGPYEQYF. The CDR3 DNA reads TGTGCCAGCTCACTCCGGGGAGCGGGACCCTACGAGCAGTACTTC.

The chain links TRBV6-5 to TRBJ1-1, with 7 bases aligning to TRBD1. Germline trimming cut 2 bases from V and 1 base from J; bases unmatched to any gene: 4. The germline V gene has CDR1 MNHEY and CDR2 SVGAGI. The CDR3 runs to 15 residues. CDR3: CASSYGQAENTEAFF. Written as DNA, the CDR3 is TGTGCCAGCAGTTACGGACAGGCGGAGAACACTGAAGCTTTCTTT.

The chain recombines TRBV5-1 with TRBJ2-3; the match to TRBD1 covers 11 bases. The CDR3 is 20 amino acids. V was clipped by 3 bases and J by 0 bases; unmatched bases: 15. Looked up from germline, CDR1 is SGHRS and CDR2 is YFSETQ. CDR3 nucleotides: TGCGCCAGCAGCTGGAGGGGGACAGGGGGACTAACTTCTAGCACAGATACGCAGTATTTT. Amino acids: CASSWRGTGGLTSSTDTQYF.